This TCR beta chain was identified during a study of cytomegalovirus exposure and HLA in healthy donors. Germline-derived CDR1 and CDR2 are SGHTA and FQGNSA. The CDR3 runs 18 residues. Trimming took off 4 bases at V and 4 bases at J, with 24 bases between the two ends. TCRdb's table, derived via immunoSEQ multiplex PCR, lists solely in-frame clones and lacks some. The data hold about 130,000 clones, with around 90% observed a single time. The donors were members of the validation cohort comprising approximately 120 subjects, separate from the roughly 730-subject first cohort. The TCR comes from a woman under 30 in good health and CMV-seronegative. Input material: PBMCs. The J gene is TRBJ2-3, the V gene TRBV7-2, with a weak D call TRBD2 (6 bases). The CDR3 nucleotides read TGTGCCAGCAGCTCGTTTCCTAGCGTCTACCGTAGTTCAGATACGCAGTATTTT. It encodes CASSSFPSVYRSSDTQYF. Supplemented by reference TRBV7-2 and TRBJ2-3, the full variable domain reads GAGVSQSPSNKVTEKGKDVELRCDPISGHTALYWYRQSLGQGLEFLIYFQGNSAPDKSGLPSDRFSAERTGGSVSTLTIQRTQQEDSAVYLCASSSFPSVYRSSDTQYFGPGTRLTVL.